This paragraph reports one TCR beta chain. Covering alpha and beta chains, TRAV- and TRBV-specific primers were used for the first-strand cDNA. The authors amplified TCRs for 20 to 25 PCR cycles with a constant-region primer and a V-primer adapter. TCRdb redid the calling of the reads with MiXCR, one entry per CDR3 protein. The table has tens of thousands of distinct CDR3 sequences, around 21% seen once. This specimen comes from a study of low-dose radiotherapy and immunotherapy resistance in tumors. The CDR3 consists of 14 residues. Trimming at V came to 4 bases and at J to 7 bases, leaving 7 bases not matched to a gene. CDR1 MGHRA and CDR2 YSYEKL come from the germline V gene. Indicated time point: after trial treatment. Treatment: LDRT plus nivolumab, ipilimumab, low-dose cyclophosphamide and aspirin (RACIN trial). Donors received a regimen that comprised nivolumab, ipilimumab, aspirin, low-dose cyclophosphamide and low-dose radiotherapy.

Specimen: PBMCs, collected after low-dose radiotherapy plus immunotherapy. This sequence originates from a female donor with ovarian cancer. The chain has TRBV4-1 and TRBJ1-2; 9 bases map to TRBD1. Written as DNA, the CDR3 is TGCGCCAGCAGCCCATTACAGGGGGCGCTTGGCTACACCTTC. Protein product: CASSPLQGALGYTF.